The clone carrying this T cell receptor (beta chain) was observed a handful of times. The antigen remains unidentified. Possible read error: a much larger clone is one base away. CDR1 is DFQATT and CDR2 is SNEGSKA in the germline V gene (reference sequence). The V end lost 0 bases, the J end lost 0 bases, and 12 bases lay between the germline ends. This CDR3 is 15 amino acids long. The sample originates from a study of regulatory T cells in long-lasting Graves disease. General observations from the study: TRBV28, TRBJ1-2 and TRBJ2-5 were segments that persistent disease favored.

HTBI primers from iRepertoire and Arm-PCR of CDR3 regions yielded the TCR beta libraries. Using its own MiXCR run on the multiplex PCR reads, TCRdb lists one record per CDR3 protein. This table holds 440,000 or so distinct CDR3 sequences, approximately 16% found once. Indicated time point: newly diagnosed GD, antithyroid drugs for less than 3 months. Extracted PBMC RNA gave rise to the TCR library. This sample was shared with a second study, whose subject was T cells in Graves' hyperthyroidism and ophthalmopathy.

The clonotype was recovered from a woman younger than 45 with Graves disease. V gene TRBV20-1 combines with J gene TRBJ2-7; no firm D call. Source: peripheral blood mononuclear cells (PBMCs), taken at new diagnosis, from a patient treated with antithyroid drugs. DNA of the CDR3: TGCAGTGCTAGAGATCTGGCGGCAAGCTCCTACGAGCAGTACTTC. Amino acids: CSARDLAASSYEQYF.